The 10 T cell receptor beta chains presented below share a single source sample, sequenced in a study of cytomegalovirus exposure and HLA in healthy donors. Measured with immunoSEQ multiplex PCR; TCRdb has only the in-frame clones, and not every one. The sample carries about 140,000 clones, 88% recorded once. The sequenced material came from PBMCs. Receptor source: a woman under 30 in good health and CMV-seropositive.

This clone appeared a single time. The chain has TRBV15 and TRBJ1-4, with a possible D match to TRBD1 (6 bases). The CDR3 spans 14 residues. Germline values: CDR1 LNHNV, CDR2 YYDKDF (reference sequence). Trimming cost V 3 bases and J 3 bases, with 8 bases left between them. Written as DNA, the CDR3 is TGTGCCACCAGCAGTGGACAGCCTAATGAAAAACTGTTTTTT. It encodes CATSSGQPNEKLFF.

This rearrangement joins TRBV6-1 to TRBJ2-2; weak D call: TRBD2 (6 bases). The CDR3 is made up of 14 amino acids. CDR1 MNHNS and CDR2 SASEGT come from the germline V gene. Trimming cost V 5 bases and J 5 bases, with 12 bases left between them. The CDR3 is CASSRQAGTGELFF. The CDR3 DNA reads as TGTGCCAGCAGTAGGCAGGCGGGGACCGGGGAGCTGTTTTTT.

The chain carries TRBV4-1 and TRBJ1-5; 7 bases map to TRBD1. Germline CDR1 MGHRA, CDR2 YSYEKL. The CDR3 sequence is 15 residues long. The trim removed 5 bases at V and 4 bases at J, leaving 8 bases unmatched. CDR3 sequence: CASSYGQVTNQPQHF. The CDR3 DNA is TGCGCCAGCAGCTATGGACAGGTAACAAATCAGCCCCAGCATTTT.

The chain combines TRBV5-8 with TRBJ1-6; D uncertain. V shed 1 base and J shed 3 bases, with 14 bases lying between them. Germline V gives CDR1 SGHTS, CDR2 YDEGEE. The CDR3 length is 17 residues. The CDR3 region has the DNA TGTGCCAGCAGCTTGTTGAATGCGGCCGGCTATAATTCACCCCTCCACTTT. Translated, it gives CASSLLNAAGYNSPLHF.

The J gene is TRBJ2-1, the V gene TRBV30; 7 bases are shared with TRBD2. Trimming at V came to 2 bases and at J to 12 bases, leaving 7 bases not matched to a gene. The CDR3 spans 12 residues. Germline CDR1 reads GTSNPN; CDR2 reads SVGIG (reference sequence). The CDR3 sequence is CAWSLYGRTQFF. CDR3 sequence (DNA): TGTGCCTGGAGTTTATACGGGAGGACGCAGTTCTTC.

The gene calls are TRBV9 and TRBJ1-6; 8 nucleotides agree with TRBD1. CDR1 and CDR2 (germline): SGDLS, YYNGEE. The CDR3 totals 15 residues. V trimming: 4 bases; J trimming: 11 bases; junction bases outside the gene matches: 11. The CDR3 reads CASSISGTGPAPLHF. Written as DNA, the CDR3 is TGTGCCAGCAGCATCTCCGGGACAGGTCCGGCACCCCTCCACTTT. Combining the CDR3 with reference TRBV9 and TRBJ1-6 gives the whole variable domain DSGVTQTPKHLITATGQRVTLRCSPRSGDLSVYWYQQSLDQGLQFLIQYYNGEERAKGNILERFSAQQFPDLHSELNLSSLELGDSALYFCASSISGTGPAPLHFGNGTRLTVT.

This chain connects TRBV30 to TRBJ2-6; no clear D. Trimming took 2 bases from V and 0 from J, leaving 8 bases between them. Per germline, CDR1 GTSNPN and CDR2 SVGIG (reference sequence). This CDR3 is built from 15 residues. The CDR3 nucleotides are TGTGCCTGGAGTCCTTGGAGCTCTGGGGCCAACGTCCTGACTTTC. Protein: CAWSPWSSGANVLTF.

In its sample, this clone was seen once. The rearrangement uses TRBV5-4 and TRBJ1-6, with D maybe TRBD1 (6 bases). Trimming pared 3 bases from V and 9 bases from J, leaving 22 bases between. The germline V gene has CDR1 SGHNT and CDR2 YYREEE (reference sequence). The CDR3 has 17 residues. CDR3 nucleotide sequence: TGTGCCAGCAGCTCGCAGATTAGGGGGGGCGGCGGTTCACCCCTCCACTTT. Translated, it gives CASSSQIRGGGGSPLHF.

V and J are TRBV19 and TRBJ2-4; 8 positions agree with TRBD2. The CDR3 totals 14 residues. From germline, CDR1 is LNHDA and CDR2 SQIVND (reference sequence). The V and J ends lost 5 bases and 9 bases, in that order; junction bases with no gene match: 9. CDR3 DNA: TGTGCCAGTAGTGCCGATAGCGGGAAGGGCATTCAGTACTTC. Translation gives CASSADSGKGIQYF.

In this sample, this clone turned up once. Other DNA sequences in the same sample also yield this CDR3. V usage is TRBV28 and J usage is TRBJ1-2; D is uncertain. This CDR3 is built from 10 residues. CDR1 is MDHEN, CDR2 SYDVKM, per germline. Trimming pared 5 bases from V and 5 bases from J, leaving 3 bases between. The CDR3 nucleotides read TGTGCCAGCAGTCGGTATGGCTACACCTTC. It specifies CASSRYGYTF.